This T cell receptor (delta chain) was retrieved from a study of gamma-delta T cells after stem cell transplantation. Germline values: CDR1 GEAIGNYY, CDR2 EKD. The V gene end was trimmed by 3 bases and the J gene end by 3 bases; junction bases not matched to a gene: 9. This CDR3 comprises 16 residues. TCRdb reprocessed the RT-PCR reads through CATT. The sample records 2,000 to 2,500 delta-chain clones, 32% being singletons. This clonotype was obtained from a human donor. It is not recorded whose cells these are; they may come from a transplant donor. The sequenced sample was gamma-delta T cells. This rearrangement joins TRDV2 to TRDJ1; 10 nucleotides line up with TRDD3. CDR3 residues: CACDPLLGDRPDKLIF. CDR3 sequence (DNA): TGTGCCTGTGACCCACTACTGGGGGATCGTCCCGATAAACTCATCTTT.